This TCR beta chain was obtained from a study of cytomegalovirus exposure and HLA in healthy donors. This PCR relied on a set of 60 Vbeta primers and 13 Jbeta primers. Generated by immunoSEQ multiplex PCR, the TCRdb table keeps only in-frame clones and is missing some. The table has roughly 190,000 clones, roughly four fifths seen once. V was clipped by 1 base and J by 5 bases, with 9 bases between them. This CDR3 contains 13 residues. Per germline, CDR1 SGHAT and CDR2 FQNNGV. The sequenced sample consisted of PBMCs. The TCR sequence derives from a woman in her 30s in good health and CMV-seropositive. The chain joins TRBV11-2 to TRBJ2-7; D not resolved. CDR3 loop: CASSLGRQHEQYF. CDR3 DNA sequence: TGTGCCAGCAGCTTAGGCAGGCAACACGAGCAGTACTTC. Together with reference TRBV11-2 and TRBJ2-7, the CDR3 gives the full variable domain: EAGVAQSPRYKIIEKRQSVAFWCNPISGHATLYWYQQILGQGPKLLIQFQNNGVVDDSQLPKDRFSAERLKGVDSTLKIQPAKLEDSAVYLCASSLGRQHEQYFGPGTRLTVT.